The 7 T cell receptor beta chains below all came from one sample that was sequenced in a study of blood T cell repertoires in COVID-19. Some clones are missing from TCRdb's copy, which holds only in-frame ones; the method was immunoSEQ multiplex PCR. The sample shows some 270,000 clones, approximately 90% of them seen only once. The sequenced material came from PBMCs or T cells enriched from blood (not recorded which). These TCRs come from a man in his forties who had been exposed to COVID-19.

The chain recombines TRBV27 with TRBJ1-3; D unclear. The CDR3 is 13 amino acids. V was clipped by 2 bases and J by 7 bases, with 9 bases between them. Germline CDR1 is MNHEY and CDR2 is SMNVEV (reference sequence). CDR3: CASSLSRSNTIYF. The CDR3 bases are TGTGCCAGCAGTTTAAGTCGGTCCAACACCATATATTTT.

The chain recombines TRBV2 with TRBJ1-6; 11 nucleotides match TRBD1. Germline V gene sequence: CDR1 SNHLY, CDR2 FYNNEI. Trimming cost V 5 bases and J 6 bases; bases outside gene matches: 9. CDR3 length equals 17 residues. The CDR3 region is CASSTRTGGVINSPLHF. In DNA, the CDR3 is TGTGCCAGCAGTACTAGGACAGGGGGCGTGATTAATTCACCCCTCCACTTT.

As for this clone: Distinct nucleotide sequences in the sample also encode this CDR3. The chain has TRBV5-1 and TRBJ1-5; D not certain. The germline V and J ends were trimmed by 1 base and 2 bases, with 4 bases remaining between them. The length of the CDR3 is 13 residues. CDR1 is SGHRS and CDR2 is YFSETQ in the germline V gene. As DNA, the CDR3 is TGCGCCAGCAGCTTGTCAGGCAATCAGCCCCAGCATTTT. Translating gives CASSLSGNQPQHF.

The chain recombines TRBV5-4 with TRBJ2-7, with 7 bases matching TRBD2. The V gene's germline CDR1 is SGHNT and CDR2 YYREEE (reference sequence). Trimming cost V 4 bases and J 7 bases; bases outside gene matches: 5. This CDR3 region has 12 residues. As DNA, the CDR3 is TGTGCCAGCAGCGCGGGACTATTAGAGCAGTACTTC. Translated: CASSAGLLEQYF.

This clone was seen more than once but under ten times. The gene calls are TRBV10-3 and TRBJ1-4; D is perhaps TRBD1 (5 bases). In germline, CDR1 is ENHRY, CDR2 SYGVKD. This CDR3 is built from 15 residues. The germline V and J ends were trimmed by 4 bases and 0 bases, with 9 bases remaining between them. The CDR3 DNA sequence: TGTGCCATCAGTGGGGACTTTGCAACTAATGAAAAACTGTTTTTT. Amino acids: CAISGDFATNEKLFF.

The V gene is TRBV5-1, the J gene TRBJ1-2, with TRBD1 matching 12 bases. From germline, CDR1 is SGHRS and CDR2 YFSETQ. This CDR3 has 14 residues. V was pared by 3 bases and J by 6 bases, with 3 bases of the junction left unmatched. The CDR3, as DNA: TGCGCCAGCAGCTGGGGACAGGGGGCAGATGGCTACACCTTC. It is translated as CASSWGQGADGYTF.

The gene calls are TRBV9 and TRBJ2-3, with D tentatively TRBD2 (9 bases). CDR3 length: 16 residues. Germline CDR1 is SGDLS and CDR2 is YYNGEE. The V and J ends lost 4 bases and 6 bases respectively, with 21 bases between them. As DNA, the CDR3 is TGTGCCAGCAGCTCCCAGGGGGCTAGCGGGATGGATACGCAGTATTTT. Translated: CASSSQGASGMDTQYF.